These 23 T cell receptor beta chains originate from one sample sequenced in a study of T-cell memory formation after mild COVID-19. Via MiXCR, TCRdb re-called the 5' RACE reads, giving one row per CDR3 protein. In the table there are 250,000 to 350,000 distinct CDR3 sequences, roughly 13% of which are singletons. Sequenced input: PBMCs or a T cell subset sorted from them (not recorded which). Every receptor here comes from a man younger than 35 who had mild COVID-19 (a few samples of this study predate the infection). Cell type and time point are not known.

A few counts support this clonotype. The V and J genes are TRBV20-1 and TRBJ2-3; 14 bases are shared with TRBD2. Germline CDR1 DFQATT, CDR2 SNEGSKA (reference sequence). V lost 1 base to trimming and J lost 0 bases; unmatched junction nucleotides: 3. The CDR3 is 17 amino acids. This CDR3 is CSARGLAGGRSTDTQYF. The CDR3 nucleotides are TGCAGTGCTAGAGGACTAGCGGGGGGGCGGAGCACAGATACGCAGTATTTT.

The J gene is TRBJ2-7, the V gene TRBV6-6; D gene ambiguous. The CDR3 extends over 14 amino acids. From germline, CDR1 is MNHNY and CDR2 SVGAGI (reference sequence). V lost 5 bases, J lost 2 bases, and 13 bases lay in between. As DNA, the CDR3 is TGTGCCAGCAGTCCCCGGGCCATAGCCTACGAGCAGTACGTC. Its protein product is CASSPRAIAYEQYV.

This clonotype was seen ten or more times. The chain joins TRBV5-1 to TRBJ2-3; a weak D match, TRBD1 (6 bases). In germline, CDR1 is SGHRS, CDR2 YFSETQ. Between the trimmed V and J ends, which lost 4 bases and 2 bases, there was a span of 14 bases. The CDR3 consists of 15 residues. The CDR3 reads CASSERTDYTDTQYF. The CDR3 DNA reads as TGCGCCAGCAGCGAAAGGACAGATTACACAGATACGCAGTATTTT.

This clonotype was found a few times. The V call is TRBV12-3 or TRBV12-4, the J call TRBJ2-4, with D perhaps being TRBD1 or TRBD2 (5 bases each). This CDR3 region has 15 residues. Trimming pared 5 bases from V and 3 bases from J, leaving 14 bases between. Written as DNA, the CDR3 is TGTGCCAGCAGTCCCCCCGGGGACCTCAAAAACATTCAGTACTTC. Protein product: CASSPPGDLKNIQYF.

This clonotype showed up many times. DNA of the CDR3: TGTGCCAGCGTCGCCGATAACGTAGAGCAGTTCTTC. Translated: CASVADNVEQFF. V is TRBV2 and J is TRBJ2-1; D unresolved. Per germline, CDR1 SNHLY and CDR2 FYNNEI. Trimming removed 8 bases from V and 10 bases from J, with 15 bases in between. The CDR3 has 12 residues.

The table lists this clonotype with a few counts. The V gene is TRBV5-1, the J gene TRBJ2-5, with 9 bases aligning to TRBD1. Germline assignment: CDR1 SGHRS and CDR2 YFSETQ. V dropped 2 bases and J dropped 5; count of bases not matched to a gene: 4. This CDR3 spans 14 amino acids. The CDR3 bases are TGCGCCAGCAGCTTCTCGACAGGGGGGGAGACCCAGTACTTC. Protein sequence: CASSFSTGGETQYF.

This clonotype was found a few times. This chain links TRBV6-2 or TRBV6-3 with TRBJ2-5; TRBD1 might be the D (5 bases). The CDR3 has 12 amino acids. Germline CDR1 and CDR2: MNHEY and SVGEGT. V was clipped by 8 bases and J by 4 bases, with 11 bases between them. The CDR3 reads CASLQGGETQYF. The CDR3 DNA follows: TGTGCCAGCCTCCAGGGTGGAGAGACCCAGTACTTC.

In DNA, the CDR3 is TGCGCCAGCAGCTTACAGGGCCAGGGGACCGGGGAGCTGTTTTTT. Its protein is CASSLQGQGTGELFF. The rearrangement joins TRBV5-1 to TRBJ2-2; possibly TRBD1 for D (6 bases). This CDR3 spans 15 amino acids. Trimming cost V 2 bases and J 5 bases, with 13 bases left between them. Germline V gene sequence: CDR1 SGHRS, CDR2 YFSETQ.

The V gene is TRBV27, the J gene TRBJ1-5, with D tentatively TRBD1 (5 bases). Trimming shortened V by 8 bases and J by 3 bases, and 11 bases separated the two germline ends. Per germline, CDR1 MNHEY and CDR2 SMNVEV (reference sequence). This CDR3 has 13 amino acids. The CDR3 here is CASRGGNNQPQHF. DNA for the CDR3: TGTGCCAGCCGGGGGGGGAACAATCAGCCCCAGCATTTT.

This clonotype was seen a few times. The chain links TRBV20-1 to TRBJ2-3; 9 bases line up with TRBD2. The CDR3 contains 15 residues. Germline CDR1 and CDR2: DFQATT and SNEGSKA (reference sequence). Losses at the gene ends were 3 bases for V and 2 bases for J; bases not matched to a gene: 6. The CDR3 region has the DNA TGCAGTGCTAGTCAAGCGGGGGGCTACACAGATACGCAGTATTTT. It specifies CSASQAGGYTDTQYF.

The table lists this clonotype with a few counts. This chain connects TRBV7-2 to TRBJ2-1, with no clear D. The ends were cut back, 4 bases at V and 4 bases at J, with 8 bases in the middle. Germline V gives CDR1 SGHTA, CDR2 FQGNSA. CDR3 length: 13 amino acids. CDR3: CASSSTQYNEQFF. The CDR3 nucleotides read TGTGCCAGCAGCTCCACACAATACAATGAGCAGTTCTTC.

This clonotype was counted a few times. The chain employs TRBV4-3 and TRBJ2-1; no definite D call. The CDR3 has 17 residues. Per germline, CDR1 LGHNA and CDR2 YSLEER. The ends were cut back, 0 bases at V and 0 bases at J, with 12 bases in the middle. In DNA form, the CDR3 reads TGCGCCAGCAGCCAAGATTTGGGCAGACGCTCCTACAATGAGCAGTTCTTC. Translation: CASSQDLGRRSYNEQFF.

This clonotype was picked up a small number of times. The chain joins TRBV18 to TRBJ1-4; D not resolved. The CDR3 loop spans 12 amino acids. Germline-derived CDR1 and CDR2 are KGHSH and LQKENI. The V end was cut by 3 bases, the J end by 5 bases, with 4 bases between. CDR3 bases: TGTGCCAGCTCACCGACCAATGAAAAACTGTTTTTT. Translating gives CASSPTNEKLFF. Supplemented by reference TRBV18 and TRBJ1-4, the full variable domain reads NAGVMQNPRHLVRRRGQEARLRCSPMKGHSHVYWYRQLPEEGLKFMVYLQKENIIDESGMPKERFSAEFPKEGPSILRIQQVVRGDSAAYFCASSPTNEKLFFGSGTQLSVL.

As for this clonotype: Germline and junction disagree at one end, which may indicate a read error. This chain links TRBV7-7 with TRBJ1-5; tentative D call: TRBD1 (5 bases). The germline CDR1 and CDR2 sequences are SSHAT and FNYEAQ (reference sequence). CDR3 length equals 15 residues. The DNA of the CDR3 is TGTGCTAGCAGCTTCTGCCGGGACGGCAATCAGCCCCAGCATTTT. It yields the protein CASSFCRDGNQPQHF. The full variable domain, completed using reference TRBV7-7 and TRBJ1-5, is GAGVSQSPRYKVTKRGQDVTLRCDPISSHATLYWYQQALGQGPEFLTYFNYEAQPDKSGLPSDRFSAERPEGSISTLTIQRTEQRDSAMYRCASSFCRDGNQPQHFGDGTRLSIL.

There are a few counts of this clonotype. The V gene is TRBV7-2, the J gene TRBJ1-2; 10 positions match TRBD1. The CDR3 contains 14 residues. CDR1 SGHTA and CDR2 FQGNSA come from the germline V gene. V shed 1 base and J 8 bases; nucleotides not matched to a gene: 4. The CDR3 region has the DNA TGTGCCAGCAGCTTAGACCGGACAGGGGGAGGCTACACCTTC. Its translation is CASSLDRTGGGYTF.

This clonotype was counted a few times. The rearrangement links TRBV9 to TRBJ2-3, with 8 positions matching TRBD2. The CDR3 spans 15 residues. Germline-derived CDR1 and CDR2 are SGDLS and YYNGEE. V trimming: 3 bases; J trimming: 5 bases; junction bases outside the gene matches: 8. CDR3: CASSGSGGRQDTQYF. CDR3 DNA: TGTGCCAGCAGCGGGTCGGGGGGGCGGCAAGATACGCAGTATTTT.

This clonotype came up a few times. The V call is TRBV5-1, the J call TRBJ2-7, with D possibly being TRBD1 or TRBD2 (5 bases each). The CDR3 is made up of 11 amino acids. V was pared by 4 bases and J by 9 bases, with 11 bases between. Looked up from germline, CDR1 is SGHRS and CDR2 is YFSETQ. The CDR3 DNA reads TGCGCCAGCAGCCTACTAGGGGTGCAGTACTTC. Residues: CASSLLGVQYF.

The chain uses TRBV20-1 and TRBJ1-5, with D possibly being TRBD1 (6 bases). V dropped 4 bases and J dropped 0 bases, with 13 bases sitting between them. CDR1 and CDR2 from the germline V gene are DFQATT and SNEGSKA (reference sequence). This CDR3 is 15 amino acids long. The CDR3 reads CSATRTANSNQPQHF. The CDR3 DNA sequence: TGCAGTGCTACCAGGACAGCTAATAGCAATCAGCCCCAGCATTTT.

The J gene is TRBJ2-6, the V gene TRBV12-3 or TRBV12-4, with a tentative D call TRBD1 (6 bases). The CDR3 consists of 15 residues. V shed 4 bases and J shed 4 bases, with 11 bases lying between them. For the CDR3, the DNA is TGTGCCAGCAGTTCACAGGGAGCCGGGGCCAACGTCCTGACTTTC. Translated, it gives CASSSQGAGANVLTF.

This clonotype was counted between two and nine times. The CDR3 coding sequence is TGTGCCAGCACCCCACCTCCGGGCCCGGGTGTGATGAACACTGAAGCTTTCTTT. Residues: CASTPPPGPGVMNTEAFF. V usage is TRBV7-9 and J usage is TRBJ1-1; D is undetermined. Germline CDR1 is SEHNR and CDR2 is FQNEAQ (reference sequence). V lost 7 bases to trimming and J lost 0 bases, with 24 bases between them. The CDR3 has 18 amino acids.

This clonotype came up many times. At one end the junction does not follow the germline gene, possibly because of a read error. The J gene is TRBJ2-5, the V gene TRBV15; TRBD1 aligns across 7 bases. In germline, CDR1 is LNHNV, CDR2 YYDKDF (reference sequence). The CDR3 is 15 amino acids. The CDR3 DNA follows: TGTGCCACCAGCGGAGAGACAGGGTGGCAAGAGACCCAGTACTTC. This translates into CATSGETGWQETQYF. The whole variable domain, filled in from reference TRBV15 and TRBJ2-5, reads DAMVIQNPRYQVTQFGKPVTLSCSQTLNHNVMYWYQQKSSQAPKLLFHYYDKDFNNEADTPDNFQSRRPNTSFCFLDIRSPGLGDTAMYLCATSGETGWQETQYFGPGTRLLVL.

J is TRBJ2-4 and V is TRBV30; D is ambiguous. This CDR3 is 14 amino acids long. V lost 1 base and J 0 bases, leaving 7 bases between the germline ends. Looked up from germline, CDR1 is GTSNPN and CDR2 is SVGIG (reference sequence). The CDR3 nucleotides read TGTGCCTGGAGTGAAGGGTTAGCCAAAAACATTCAGTACTTC. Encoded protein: CAWSEGLAKNIQYF.

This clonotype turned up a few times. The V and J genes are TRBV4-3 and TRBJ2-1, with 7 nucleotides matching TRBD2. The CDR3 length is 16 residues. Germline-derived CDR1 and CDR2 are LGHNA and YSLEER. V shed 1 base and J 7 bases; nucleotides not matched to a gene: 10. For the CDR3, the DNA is TGCGCCAGCAGCCAAGTTGCTAGCGGAAGGGATAATGAGCAGTTCTTC. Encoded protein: CASSQVASGRDNEQFF.